These 10 T cell receptor beta chains came from one sample sequenced in a study of blood T cell repertoires in COVID-19. Produced via immunoSEQ multiplex PCR; TCRdb's table is partial and in-frame only. This repertoire shows roughly 160,000 clones, 85% to 90% found once; its top ten account for almost 1%. Sequenced: peripheral blood. The origin of the receptors is a man aged 18-30 years with acute or convalescent COVID-19.

The chain employs TRBV19 and TRBJ2-1; D is possibly TRBD2 (5 bases). Germline V lookup: CDR1 LNHDA, CDR2 SQIVND (reference sequence). The V gene lost 5 bases and the J gene lost 8 bases, with 13 bases spanning the gap. There are 13 residues in the CDR3. CDR3 region: CASSGSMGDEQFF. CDR3 nucleotides: TGTGCCAGTAGTGGGTCGATGGGAGATGAGCAGTTCTTC.

The chain uses TRBV5-1 and TRBJ1-5; D is possibly TRBD1 (5 bases). Between the trimmed V and J ends, which lost 1 base and 6 bases, there was a span of 11 bases. This CDR3 has 14 residues. CDR1 is SGHRS, CDR2 YFSETQ, per germline. CDR3 protein: CASSLRGGGQPQHF. The CDR3 DNA is TGCGCCAGCAGCTTGAGGGGAGGAGGTCAGCCCCAGCATTTT.

The chain recombines TRBV30 with TRBJ2-2; no reliable D call. Germline CDR1 reads GTSNPN; CDR2 reads SVGIG (reference sequence). Trimming shortened V by 4 bases and J by 6 bases, and 6 bases separated the two germline ends. The CDR3 covers 11 residues. DNA of the CDR3: TGTGCCTGGACTTCGGCCGGGGAGCTGTTTTTT. Translating gives CAWTSAGELFF.

This sequence joins TRBV29-1 and TRBJ1-2, with a possible D match to TRBD1 (6 bases). Germline CDR1 SQVTM, CDR2 ANQGSEA. The germline V and J ends were trimmed by 5 bases and 8 bases, with 15 bases remaining between them. The CDR3 has 12 residues. CDR3 DNA: TGCAGCGTTCACGGACAGCCTACAGGCTACACCTTC. Amino acid sequence: CSVHGQPTGYTF. Supplemented by reference TRBV29-1 and TRBJ1-2, the full variable domain reads SAVISQKPSRDICQRGTSLTIQCQVDSQVTMMFWYRQQPGQSLTLIATANQGSEATYESGFVIDKFPISRPNLTFSTLTVSNMSPEDSSIYLCSVHGQPTGYTFGSGTRLTVV.

V is TRBV30 and J is TRBJ1-1, with D possibly TRBD1 on 5 matching bases. This CDR3 has 11 residues. Trimming cost V 8 bases and J 3 bases, with 10 bases left between them. The V gene's germline CDR1 is GTSNPN and CDR2 SVGIG (reference sequence). CDR3 amino acids: CAGRGYTEAFF. CDR3 nucleotide sequence: TGTGCCGGACGGGGGTACACTGAAGCTTTCTTT.

This chain joins TRBV19 and TRBJ2-3; tentative D call: TRBD2 (7 bases). CDR1 is LNHDA, CDR2 SQIVND, per germline (reference sequence). Trimming took 5 bases from V and 3 from J, leaving 15 bases between them. CDR3 length equals 15 residues. The CDR3 region is CASSRRGGGTDTQYF. The DNA for the CDR3 is TGTGCCAGTAGTCGTCGAGGGGGAGGGACAGATACGCAGTATTTT.

The V gene is TRBV5-1, the J gene TRBJ2-7; the D is unclear. CDR3 size: 13 residues. The germline CDR1 and CDR2 sequences are SGHRS and YFSETQ. Trimming left V 4 bases short and J 7 bases short, with 15 bases between. The CDR3 region has the DNA TGCGCCAGCAGCCCAACTAACCCCTGGGAGCAGTACTTC. Its translation is CASSPTNPWEQYF.

The chain carries TRBV6-6 and TRBJ1-4; 8 nucleotides agree with TRBD1. This CDR3 has 17 residues. Per germline, CDR1 MNHNY and CDR2 SVGAGI (reference sequence). Trimming at V came to 5 bases and at J to 2 bases, leaving 10 bases not matched to a gene. The CDR3 loop reads CASSQGTGTGTNEKLFF. DNA of the CDR3: TGTGCCAGCAGTCAGGGGACAGGTACCGGGACTAATGAAAAACTGTTTTTT.

This clone was counted a few times. This chain joins TRBV30 and TRBJ1-5; possible D gene TRBD1, 5 bases. The CDR3 contains 15 residues. CDR1 GTSNPN and CDR2 SVGIG come from the germline V gene (reference sequence). Trimming stripped 1 base from V and 3 bases from J, with 13 bases between. The CDR3 loop reads CAWSGQGAHNQPQHF. As DNA, the CDR3 is TGTGCCTGGAGTGGACAAGGGGCACACAATCAGCCCCAGCATTTT.

The V and J genes are TRBV9 and TRBJ2-3; 7 nucleotides line up with TRBD2. The trim removed 0 bases at V and 7 bases at J, leaving 8 bases unmatched. CDR3 length: 15 residues. Germline V lookup: CDR1 SGDLS, CDR2 YYNGEE. This CDR3 is CASSVGRGDSHTQYF. The DNA for the CDR3 is TGTGCCAGCAGCGTAGGCCGGGGGGACTCACATACGCAGTATTTT.